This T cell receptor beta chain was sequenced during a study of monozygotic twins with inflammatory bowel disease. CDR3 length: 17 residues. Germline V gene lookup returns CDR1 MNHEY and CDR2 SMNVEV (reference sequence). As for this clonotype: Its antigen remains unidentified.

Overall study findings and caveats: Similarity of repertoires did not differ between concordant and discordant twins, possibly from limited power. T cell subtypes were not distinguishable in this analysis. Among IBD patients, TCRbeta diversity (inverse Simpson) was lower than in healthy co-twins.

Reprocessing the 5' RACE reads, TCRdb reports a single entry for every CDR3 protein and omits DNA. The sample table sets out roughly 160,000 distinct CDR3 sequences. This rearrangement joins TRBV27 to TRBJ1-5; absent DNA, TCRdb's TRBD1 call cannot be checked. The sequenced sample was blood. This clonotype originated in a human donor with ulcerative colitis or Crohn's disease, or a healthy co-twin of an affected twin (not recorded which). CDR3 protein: CASSFYPPGEINQPQHF.